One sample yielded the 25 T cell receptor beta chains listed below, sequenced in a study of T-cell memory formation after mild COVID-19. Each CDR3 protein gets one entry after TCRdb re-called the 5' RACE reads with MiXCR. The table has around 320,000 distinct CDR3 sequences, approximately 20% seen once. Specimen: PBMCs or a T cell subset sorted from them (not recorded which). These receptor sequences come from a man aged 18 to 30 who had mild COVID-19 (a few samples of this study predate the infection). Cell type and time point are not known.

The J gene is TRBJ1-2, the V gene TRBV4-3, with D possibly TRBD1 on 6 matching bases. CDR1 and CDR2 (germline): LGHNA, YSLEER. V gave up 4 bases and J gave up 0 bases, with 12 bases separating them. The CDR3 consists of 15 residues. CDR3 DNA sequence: TGCGCCAGCAGCCCCATGGGGGCGTCTAACTATGGCTACACCTTC. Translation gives CASSPMGASNYGYTF.

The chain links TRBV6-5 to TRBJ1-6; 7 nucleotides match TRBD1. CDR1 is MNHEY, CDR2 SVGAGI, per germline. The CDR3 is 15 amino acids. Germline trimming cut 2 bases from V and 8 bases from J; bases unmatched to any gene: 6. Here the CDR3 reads CASSYLDRVDSPLHF. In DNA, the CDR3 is TGTGCCAGCAGTTACCTAGACAGGGTTGATTCACCCCTCCACTTT.

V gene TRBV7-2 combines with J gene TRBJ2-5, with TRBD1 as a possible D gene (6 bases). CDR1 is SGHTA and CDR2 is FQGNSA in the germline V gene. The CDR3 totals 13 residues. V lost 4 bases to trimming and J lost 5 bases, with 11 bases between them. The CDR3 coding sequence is TGTGCCAGCAGCTCGGGACAACTGGAGACCCAGTACTTC. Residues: CASSSGQLETQYF.

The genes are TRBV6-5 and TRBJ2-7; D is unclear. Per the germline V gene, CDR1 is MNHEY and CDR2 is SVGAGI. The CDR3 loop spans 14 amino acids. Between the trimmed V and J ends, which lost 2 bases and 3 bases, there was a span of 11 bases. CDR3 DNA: TGTGCCAGCAGTTACGCGGCCGGTGGCTACGAGCAGTACGTC. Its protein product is CASSYAAGGYEQYV.

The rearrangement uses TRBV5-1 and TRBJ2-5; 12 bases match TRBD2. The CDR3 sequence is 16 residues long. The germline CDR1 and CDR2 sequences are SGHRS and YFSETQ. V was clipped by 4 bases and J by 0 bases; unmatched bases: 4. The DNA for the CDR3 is TGCGCCAGCAGCACCAGACTAGCGGGGGACCAAGAGACCCAGTACTTC. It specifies CASSTRLAGDQETQYF.

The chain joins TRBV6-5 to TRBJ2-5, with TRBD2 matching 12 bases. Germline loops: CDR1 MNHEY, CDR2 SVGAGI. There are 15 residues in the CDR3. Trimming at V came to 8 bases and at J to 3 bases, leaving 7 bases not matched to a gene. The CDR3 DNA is TGTGCCAGCGGGGCTAGCGGGGGGGCCAAAGAGACCCAGTACTTC. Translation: CASGASGGAKETQYF.

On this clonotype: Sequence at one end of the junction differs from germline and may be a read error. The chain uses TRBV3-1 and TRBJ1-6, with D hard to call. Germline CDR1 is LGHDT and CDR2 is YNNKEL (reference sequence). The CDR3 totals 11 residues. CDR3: CASSQDSRHGF. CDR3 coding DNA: TGTGCCAGCAGCCAAGATTCACGCCACGGGTTT.

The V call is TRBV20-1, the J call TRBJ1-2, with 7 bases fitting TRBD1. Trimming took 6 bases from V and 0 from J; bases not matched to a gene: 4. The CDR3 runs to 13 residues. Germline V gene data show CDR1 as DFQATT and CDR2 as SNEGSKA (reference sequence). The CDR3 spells CSAGTDTNYGYTF. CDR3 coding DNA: TGCAGTGCCGGGACAGATACTAACTATGGCTACACCTTC.

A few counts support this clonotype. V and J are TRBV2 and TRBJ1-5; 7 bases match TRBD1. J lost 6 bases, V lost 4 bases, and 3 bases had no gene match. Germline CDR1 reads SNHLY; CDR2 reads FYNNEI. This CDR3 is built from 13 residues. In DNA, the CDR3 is TGTGCCAGCAGTGCGACAGGGAGTCAGCCCCAGCATTTT. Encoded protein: CASSATGSQPQHF.

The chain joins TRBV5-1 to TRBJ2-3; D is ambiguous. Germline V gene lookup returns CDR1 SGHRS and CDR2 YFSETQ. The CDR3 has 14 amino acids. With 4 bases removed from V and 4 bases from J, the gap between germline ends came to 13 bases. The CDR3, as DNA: TGCGCCAGCAGCCGAACGTTAGTCCCAGATACGCAGTATTTT. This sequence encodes CASSRTLVPDTQYF.

For the CDR3, the DNA is TGTGCCAGCAGTTTAGACGGGACAGGCCAAGAGACCCAGTACTTC. Translation: CASSLDGTGQETQYF. The chain employs TRBV28 and TRBJ2-5; 8 positions agree with TRBD1. The junction had 3 bases not matched to a gene; V was cut back by 2 bases and J by 1 base. From germline, CDR1 is MDHEN and CDR2 SYDVKM. CDR3 length: 15 residues.

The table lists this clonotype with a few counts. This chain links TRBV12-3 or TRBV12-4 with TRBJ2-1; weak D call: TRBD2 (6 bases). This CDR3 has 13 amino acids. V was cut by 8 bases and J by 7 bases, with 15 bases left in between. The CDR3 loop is CASADPGGNEQFF. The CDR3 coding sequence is TGTGCCAGCGCCGACCCTGGAGGGAATGAGCAGTTCTTC.

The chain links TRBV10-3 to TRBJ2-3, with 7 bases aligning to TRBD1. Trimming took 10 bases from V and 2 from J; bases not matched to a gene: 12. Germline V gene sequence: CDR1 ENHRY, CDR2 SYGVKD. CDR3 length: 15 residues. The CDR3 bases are TGTGCCACGCTTCCGGGACAGAGATTCACAGATACGCAGTATTTT. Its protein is CATLPGQRFTDTQYF.

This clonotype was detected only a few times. CDR3 nucleotide sequence: TGTGCCACCTGGCAGGGAGGGAGCAATCAGCCCCAGCATTTT. It encodes CATWQGGSNQPQHF. This chain connects TRBV10-3 to TRBJ1-5; TRBD1 is a possible D gene (5 bases). The CDR3 totals 14 residues. Germline assignment: CDR1 ENHRY and CDR2 SYGVKD. V was pared by 10 bases and J by 1 base, with 14 bases between.

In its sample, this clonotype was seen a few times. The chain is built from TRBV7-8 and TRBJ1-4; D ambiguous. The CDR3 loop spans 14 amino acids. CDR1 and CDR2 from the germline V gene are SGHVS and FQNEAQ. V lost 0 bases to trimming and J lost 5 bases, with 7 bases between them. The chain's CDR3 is CASSLASENEKLFF. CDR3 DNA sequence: TGTGCCAGCAGCTTAGCTTCCGAGAATGAAAAACTGTTTTTT. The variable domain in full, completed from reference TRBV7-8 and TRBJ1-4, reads GAGVSQSPRYKVAKRGQDVALRCDPISGHVSLFWYQQALGQGPEFLTYFQNEAQLDKSGLPSDRFFAERPEGSVSTLKIQRTQQEDSAVYLCASSLASENEKLFFGSGTQLSVL.

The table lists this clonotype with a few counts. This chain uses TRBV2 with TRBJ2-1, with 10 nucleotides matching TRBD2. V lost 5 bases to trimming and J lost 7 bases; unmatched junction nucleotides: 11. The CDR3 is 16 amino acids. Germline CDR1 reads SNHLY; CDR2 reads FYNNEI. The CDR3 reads CASSRRVAGGLNEQFF. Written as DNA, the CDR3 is TGTGCCAGCAGTCGGCGCGTAGCGGGGGGTTTGAATGAGCAGTTCTTC.

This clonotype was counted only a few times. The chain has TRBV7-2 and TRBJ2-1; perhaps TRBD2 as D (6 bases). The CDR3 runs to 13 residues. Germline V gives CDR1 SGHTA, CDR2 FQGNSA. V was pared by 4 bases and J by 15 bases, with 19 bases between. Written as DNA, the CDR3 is TGTGCCAGCAGCTCCTACCGGTCACTAGCCTCGTTCTTC. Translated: CASSSYRSLASFF.

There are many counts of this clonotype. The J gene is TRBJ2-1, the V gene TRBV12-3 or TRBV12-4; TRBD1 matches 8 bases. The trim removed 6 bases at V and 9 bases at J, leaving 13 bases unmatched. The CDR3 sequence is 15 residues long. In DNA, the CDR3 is TGTGCCAGCAGGAATCGACAGGGGAAGGGCCGTGAGCAGTTCTTC. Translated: CASRNRQGKGREQFF.

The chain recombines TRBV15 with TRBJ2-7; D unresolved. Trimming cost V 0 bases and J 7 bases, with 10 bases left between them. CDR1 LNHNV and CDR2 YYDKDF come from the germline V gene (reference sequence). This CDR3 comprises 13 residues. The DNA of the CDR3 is TGTGCCACCAGCAGAGATCACACGAGGGAGCAGTACTTC. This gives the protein CATSRDHTREQYF.

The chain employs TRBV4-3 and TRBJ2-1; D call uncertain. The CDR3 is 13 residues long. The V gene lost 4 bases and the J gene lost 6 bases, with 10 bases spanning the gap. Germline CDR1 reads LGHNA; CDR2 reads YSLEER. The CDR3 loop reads CASSPPKGNEQFF. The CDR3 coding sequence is TGCGCCAGCAGCCCTCCGAAGGGCAATGAGCAGTTCTTC.

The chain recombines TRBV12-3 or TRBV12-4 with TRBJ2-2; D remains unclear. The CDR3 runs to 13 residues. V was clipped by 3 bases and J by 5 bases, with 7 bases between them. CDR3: CASSFFETGELFF. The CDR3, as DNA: TGTGCCAGCAGTTTCTTTGAAACCGGGGAGCTGTTTTTT.

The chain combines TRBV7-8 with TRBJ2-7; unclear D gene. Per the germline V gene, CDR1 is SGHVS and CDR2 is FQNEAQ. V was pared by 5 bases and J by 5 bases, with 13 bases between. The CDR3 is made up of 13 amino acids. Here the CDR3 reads CASSPAGLHEQYF. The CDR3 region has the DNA TGTGCCAGCAGCCCAGCTGGGCTCCACGAGCAGTACTTC.

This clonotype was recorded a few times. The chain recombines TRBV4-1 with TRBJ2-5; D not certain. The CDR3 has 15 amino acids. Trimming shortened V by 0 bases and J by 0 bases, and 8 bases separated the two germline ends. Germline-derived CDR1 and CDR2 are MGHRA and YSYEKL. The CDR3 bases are TGCGCCAGCAGCCAAGACCTCACGTACCAAGAGACCCAGTACTTC. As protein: CASSQDLTYQETQYF.

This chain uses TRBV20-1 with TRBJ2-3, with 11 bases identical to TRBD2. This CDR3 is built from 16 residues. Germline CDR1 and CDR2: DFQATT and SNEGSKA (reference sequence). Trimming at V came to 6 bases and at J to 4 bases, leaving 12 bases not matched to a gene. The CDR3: CSAQTRVAGGADTQYF. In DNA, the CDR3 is TGCAGTGCGCAAACCCGGGTAGCGGGGGGGGCAGATACGCAGTATTTT.

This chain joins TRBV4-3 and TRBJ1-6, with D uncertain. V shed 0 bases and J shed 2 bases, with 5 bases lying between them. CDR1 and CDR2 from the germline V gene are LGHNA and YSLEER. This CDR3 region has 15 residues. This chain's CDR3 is CASSQDRAYNSPLHF. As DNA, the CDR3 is TGCGCCAGCAGCCAAGATCGGGCCTATAATTCACCCCTCCACTTT.